This TCR beta chain comes out of a study of blood T cell repertoires in COVID-19. The CDR3 is made up of 14 amino acids. The V end lost 8 bases, the J end lost 6 bases, and 19 bases lay between the germline ends. Germline CDR1 MDHEN, CDR2 SYDVKM. Assignment of participants to cohorts was predicated upon participant-reported clinical history. The table came from immunoSEQ multiplex PCR; TCRdb's copy has only in-frame clones and leaves some out. The sample shows 150,000 to 200,000 clones, roughly 85% of them seen only once. Material for sequencing was PBMCs or T cells enriched from blood (not recorded which). The chain links TRBV28 to TRBJ1-1, with D possibly TRBD1 on 6 matching bases. The clonotype comes from a young woman who had recovered from COVID-19. CDR3 DNA: TGTGCCAGCCGGGGGGGGCAGGGTATAGCTGAAGCTTTCTTT. It translates to CASRGGQGIAEAFF. Full variable domain (remainder filled in from reference TRBV28 and TRBJ1-1): DVKVTQSSRYLVKRTGEKVFLECVQDMDHENMFWYRQDPGLGLRLIYFSYDVKMKEKGDIPEGYSVSREKKERFSLILESASTNQTSMYLCASRGGQGIAEAFFGQGTRLTVV.